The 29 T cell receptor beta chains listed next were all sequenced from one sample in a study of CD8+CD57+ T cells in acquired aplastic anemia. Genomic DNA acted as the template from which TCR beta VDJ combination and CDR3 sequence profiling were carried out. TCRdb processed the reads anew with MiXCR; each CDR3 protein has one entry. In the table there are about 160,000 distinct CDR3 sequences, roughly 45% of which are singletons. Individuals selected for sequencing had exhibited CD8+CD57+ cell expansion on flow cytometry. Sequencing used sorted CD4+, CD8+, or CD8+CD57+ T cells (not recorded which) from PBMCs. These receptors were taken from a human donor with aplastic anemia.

In nucleotides, the CDR3 is TGTGCCAGCAGCTTTTCGGTGGGGGGGAGCACAGATACGCAGTATTTT. Protein: CASSFSVGGSTDTQYF. The chain combines TRBV13 with TRBJ2-3; the match to TRBD2 covers 7 bases. From germline, CDR1 is PRHDT and CDR2 FYEKMQ (reference sequence). V lost 3 bases to trimming and J lost 0 bases; unmatched junction nucleotides: 6. There are 16 residues in the CDR3.

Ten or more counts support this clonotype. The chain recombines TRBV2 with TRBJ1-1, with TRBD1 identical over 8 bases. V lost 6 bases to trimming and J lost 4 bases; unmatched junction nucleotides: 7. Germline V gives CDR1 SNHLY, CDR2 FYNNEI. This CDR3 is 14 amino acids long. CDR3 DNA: TGTGCCAGCAGGTCGACAGGGGTGCGCACTGAAGCTTTCTTT. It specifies CASRSTGVRTEAFF.

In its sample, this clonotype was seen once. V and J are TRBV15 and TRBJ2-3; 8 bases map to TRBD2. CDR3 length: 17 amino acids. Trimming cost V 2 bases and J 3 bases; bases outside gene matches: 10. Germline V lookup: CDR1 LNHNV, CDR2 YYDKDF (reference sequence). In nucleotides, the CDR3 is TGTGCCACCAGCAGAAACCCAGCGGGAGAGGGAACAGATACGCAGTATTTT. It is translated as CATSRNPAGEGTDTQYF.

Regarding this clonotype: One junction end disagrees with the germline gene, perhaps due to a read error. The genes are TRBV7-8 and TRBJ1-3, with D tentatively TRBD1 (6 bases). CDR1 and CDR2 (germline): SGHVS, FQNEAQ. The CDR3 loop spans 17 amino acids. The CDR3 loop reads CASSSLPPQGKGNTIYF. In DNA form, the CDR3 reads TGTGCCAGCAGCTCCCTCCCTCCCCAGGGGAAAGGAAACACTATATATTTT. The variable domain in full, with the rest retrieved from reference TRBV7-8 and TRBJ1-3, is GAGVSQSPRYKVAKRGQDVALRCDPISGHVSLFWYQQALGQGPEFLTYFQNEAQLDKSGLPSDRFFAERPEGSVSTLKIQRTQQEDSAVYLCASSSLPPQGKGNTIYFGEGSWLTVV.

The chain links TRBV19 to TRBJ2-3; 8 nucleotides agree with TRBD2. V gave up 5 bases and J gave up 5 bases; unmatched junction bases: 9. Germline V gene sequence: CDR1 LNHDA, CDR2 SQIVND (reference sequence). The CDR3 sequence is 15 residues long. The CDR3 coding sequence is TGTGCCAGTAGTGACTCTGCGGGGGGCCAAGATACGCAGTATTTT. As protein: CASSDSAGGQDTQYF.

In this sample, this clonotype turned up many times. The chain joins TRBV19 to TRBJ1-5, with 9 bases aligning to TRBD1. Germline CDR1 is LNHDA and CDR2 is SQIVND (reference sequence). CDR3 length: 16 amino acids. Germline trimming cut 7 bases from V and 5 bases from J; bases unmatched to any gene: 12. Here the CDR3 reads CASNDAPGTGYQPQHF. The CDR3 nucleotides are TGTGCCAGTAACGATGCTCCCGGGACAGGGTATCAGCCCCAGCATTTT.

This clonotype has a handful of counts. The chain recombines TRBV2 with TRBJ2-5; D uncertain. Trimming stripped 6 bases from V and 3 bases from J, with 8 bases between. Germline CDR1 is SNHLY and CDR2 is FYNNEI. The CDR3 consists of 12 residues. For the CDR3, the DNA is TGTGCCAGCAGCTCCGGTGAAGAGACCCAGTACTTC. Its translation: CASSSGEETQYF.

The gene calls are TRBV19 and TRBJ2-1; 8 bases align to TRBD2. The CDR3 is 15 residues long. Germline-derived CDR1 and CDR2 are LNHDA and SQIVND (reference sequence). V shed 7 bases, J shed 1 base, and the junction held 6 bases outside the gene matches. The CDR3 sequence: CASTPGGGSYNEQFF. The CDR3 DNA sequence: TGTGCCAGTACTCCGGGGGGGGGGTCCTACAATGAGCAGTTCTTC.

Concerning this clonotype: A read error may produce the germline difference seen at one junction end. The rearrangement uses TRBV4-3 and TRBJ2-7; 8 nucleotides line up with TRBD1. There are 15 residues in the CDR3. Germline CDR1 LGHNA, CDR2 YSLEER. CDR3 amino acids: CASSQDDRGSDEQYF. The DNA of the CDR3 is TGCGCCAGCAGCCAAGATGACAGGGGCTCCGACGAGCAGTACTTC.

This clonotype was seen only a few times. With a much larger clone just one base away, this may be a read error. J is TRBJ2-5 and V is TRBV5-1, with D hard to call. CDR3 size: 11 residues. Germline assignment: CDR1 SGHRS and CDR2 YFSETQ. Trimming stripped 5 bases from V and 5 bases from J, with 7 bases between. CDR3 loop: CASSGNETQYF. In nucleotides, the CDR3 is TGCGCCAGCAGTGGGAACGAGACCCAGTACTTC.

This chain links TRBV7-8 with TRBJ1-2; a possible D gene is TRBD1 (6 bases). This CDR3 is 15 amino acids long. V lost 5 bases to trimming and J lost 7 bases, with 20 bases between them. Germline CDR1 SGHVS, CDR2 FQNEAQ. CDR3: CASSLRQQGHSGYTF. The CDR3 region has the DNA TGTGCCAGCAGCCTGCGCCAACAGGGACACAGTGGCTACACCTTC.

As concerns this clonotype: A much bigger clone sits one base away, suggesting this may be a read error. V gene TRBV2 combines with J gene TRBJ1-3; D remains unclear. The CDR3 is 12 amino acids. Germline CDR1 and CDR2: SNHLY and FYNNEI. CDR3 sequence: CASSSEGNTIHF. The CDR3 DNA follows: TGTGCCAGCAGCTCGGAAGGAAACACCATACATTTT.

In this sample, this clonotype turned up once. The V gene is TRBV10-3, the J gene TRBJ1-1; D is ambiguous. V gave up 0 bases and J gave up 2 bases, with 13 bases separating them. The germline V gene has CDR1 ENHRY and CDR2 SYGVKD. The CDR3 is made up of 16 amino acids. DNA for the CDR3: TGTGCCATCAGTGAGTCGGCCAGCACCTCTAACACTGAAGCTTTCTTT. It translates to CAISESASTSNTEAFF.

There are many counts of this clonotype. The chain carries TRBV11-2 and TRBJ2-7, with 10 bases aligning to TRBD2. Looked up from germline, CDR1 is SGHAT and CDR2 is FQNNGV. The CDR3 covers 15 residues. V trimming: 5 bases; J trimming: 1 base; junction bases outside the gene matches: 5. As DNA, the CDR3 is TGTGCCAGCAGCGCCCGGACTAGCGGATCCTACGAGCAGTACGTC. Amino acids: CASSARTSGSYEQYV.

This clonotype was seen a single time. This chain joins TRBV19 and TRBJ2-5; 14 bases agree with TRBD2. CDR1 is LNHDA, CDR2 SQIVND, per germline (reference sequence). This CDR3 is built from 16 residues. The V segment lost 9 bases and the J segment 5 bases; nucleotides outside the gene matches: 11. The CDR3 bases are TGTGCCAGCGATACTCCGACTAGCGGGGGGGTCGAGACCCAGTACTTC. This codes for CASDTPTSGGVETQYF.

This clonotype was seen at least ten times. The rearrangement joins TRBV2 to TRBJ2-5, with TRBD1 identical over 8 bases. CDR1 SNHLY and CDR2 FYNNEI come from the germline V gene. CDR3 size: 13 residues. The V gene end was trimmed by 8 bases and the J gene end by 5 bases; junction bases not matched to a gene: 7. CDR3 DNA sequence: TGTGCCAGCGATAGATACAGGGGGGAGACCCAGTACTTC. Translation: CASDRYRGETQYF. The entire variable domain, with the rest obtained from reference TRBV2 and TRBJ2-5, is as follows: EPEVTQTPSHQVTQMGQEVILRCVPISNHLYFYWYRQILGQKVEFLVSFYNNEISEKSEIFDDQFSVERPDGSNFTLKIRSTKLEDSAMYFCASDRYRGETQYFGPGTRLLVL.

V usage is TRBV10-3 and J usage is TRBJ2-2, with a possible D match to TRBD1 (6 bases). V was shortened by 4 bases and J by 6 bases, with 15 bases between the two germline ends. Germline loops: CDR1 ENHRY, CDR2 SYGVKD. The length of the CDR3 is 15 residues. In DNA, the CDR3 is TGTGCCATCAGTGTAAGGGGGACCGACGCCGGGGAGCTGTTTTTT. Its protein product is CAISVRGTDAGELFF.

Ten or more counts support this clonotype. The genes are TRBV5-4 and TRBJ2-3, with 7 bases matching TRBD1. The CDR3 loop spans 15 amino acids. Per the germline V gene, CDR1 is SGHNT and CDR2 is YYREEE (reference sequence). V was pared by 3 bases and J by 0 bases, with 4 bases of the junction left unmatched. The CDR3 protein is CASSSTGFSTDTQYF. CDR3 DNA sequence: TGTGCCAGCAGCTCGACAGGGTTTAGCACAGATACGCAGTATTTT.

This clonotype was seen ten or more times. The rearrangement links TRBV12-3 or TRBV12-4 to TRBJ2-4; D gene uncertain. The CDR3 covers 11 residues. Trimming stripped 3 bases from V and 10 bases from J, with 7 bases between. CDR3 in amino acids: CASSLGLIQYF. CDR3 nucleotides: TGTGCCAGCAGTTTGGGCCTTATTCAGTACTTC.

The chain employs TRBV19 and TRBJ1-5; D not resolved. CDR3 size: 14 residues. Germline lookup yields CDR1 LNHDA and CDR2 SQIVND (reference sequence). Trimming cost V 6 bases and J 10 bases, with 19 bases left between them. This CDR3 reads CASSLGPTHSPQHF. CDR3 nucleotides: TGTGCCAGTAGCTTAGGGCCGACTCATTCACCCCAGCATTTT.

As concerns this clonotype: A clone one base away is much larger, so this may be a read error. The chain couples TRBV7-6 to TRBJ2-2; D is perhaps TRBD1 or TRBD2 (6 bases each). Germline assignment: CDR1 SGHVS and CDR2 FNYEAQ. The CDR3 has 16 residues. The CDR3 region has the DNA TGTGCCAGCAGCTTAGGGGGGGCCCGGACCACCGAGGAGCTGTTTTTT. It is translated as CASSLGGARTTEELFF. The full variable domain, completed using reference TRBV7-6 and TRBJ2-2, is GAGVSQSPRYKVTKRGQDVALRCDPISGHVSLYWYRQALGQGPEFLTYFNYEAQQDKSGLPNDRFSAERPEGSISTLTIQRTEQRDSAMYRCASSLGGARTTEELFFGEGSRLTVL.

CDR3 coding DNA: TGTGCCAGCAGCCGAACTGAAGCTTTCTTT. Translation: CASSRTEAFF. This rearrangement joins TRBV7-9 to TRBJ1-1, with D hard to call. The CDR3 loop spans 10 amino acids. Germline-derived CDR1 and CDR2 are SEHNR and FQNEAQ (reference sequence). The germline V and J ends were trimmed by 5 bases and 5 bases, with 3 bases remaining between them.

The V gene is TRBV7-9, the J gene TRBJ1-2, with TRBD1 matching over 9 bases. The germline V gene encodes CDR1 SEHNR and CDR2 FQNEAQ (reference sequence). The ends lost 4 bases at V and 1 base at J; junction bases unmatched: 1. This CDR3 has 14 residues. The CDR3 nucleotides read TGTGCCAGCAGCTCGGGACAGGGTAACTATGGCTACACCTTC. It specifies CASSSGQGNYGYTF.

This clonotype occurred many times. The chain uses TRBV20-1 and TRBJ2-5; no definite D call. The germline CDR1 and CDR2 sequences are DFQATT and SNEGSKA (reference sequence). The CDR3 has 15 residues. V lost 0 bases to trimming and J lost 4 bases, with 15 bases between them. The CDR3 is CSARDGIRSSETQYF. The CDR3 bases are TGCAGTGCTAGAGATGGGATAAGGAGTTCAGAGACCCAGTACTTC.

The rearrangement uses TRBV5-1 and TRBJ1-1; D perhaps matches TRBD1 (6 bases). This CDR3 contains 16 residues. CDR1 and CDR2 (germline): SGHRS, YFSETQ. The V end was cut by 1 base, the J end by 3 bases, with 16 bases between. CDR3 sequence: CASSLFGGGEDTEAFF. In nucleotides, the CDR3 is TGCGCCAGCAGCTTGTTCGGGGGCGGGGAAGACACTGAAGCTTTCTTT.

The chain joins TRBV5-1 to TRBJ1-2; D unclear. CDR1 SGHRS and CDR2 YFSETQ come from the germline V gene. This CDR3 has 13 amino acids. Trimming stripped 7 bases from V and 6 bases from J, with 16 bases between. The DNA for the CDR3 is TGCGCCAGCGGAACCGGACGAAGGGATGGCTACACCTTC. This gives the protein CASGTGRRDGYTF. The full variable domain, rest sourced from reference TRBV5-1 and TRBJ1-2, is KAGVTQTPRYLIKTRGQQVTLSCSPISGHRSVSWYQQTPGQGLQFLFEYFSETQRNKGNFPGRFSGRQFSNSRSEMNVSTLELGDSALYLCASGTGRRDGYTFGSGTRLTVV.

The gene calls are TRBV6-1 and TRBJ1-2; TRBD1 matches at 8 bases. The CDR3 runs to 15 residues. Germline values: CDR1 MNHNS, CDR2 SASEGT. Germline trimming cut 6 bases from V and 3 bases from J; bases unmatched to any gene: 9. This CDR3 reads CASRRTGFSDYGYTF. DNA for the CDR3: TGTGCCAGCAGAAGGACAGGGTTTAGTGACTATGGCTACACCTTC.

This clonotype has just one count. The CDR3 is CSASGQGLYEQYF. The CDR3 DNA is TGCAGCGCCTCGGGACAGGGACTCTACGAGCAGTACTTC. J is TRBJ2-7 and V is TRBV29-1, with 9 bases that match TRBD1. V lost 7 bases, J lost 3 bases, and 7 bases stayed unmatched. The CDR3 has 13 amino acids. The germline V gene has CDR1 SQVTM and CDR2 ANQGSEA.

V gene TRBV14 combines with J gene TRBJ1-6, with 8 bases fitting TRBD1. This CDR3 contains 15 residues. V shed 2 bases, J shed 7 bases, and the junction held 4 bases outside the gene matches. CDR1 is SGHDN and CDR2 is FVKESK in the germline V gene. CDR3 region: CASSQQTGANSPLHF. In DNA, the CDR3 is TGTGCCAGCAGCCAACAGACAGGGGCCAATTCACCCCTCCACTTT. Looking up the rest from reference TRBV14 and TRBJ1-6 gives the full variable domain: EAGVTQFPSHSVIEKGQTVTLRCDPISGHDNLYWYRRVMGKEIKFLLHFVKESKQDESGMPNNRFLAERTGGTYSTLKVQPAELEDSGVYFCASSQQTGANSPLHFGNGTRLTVT.